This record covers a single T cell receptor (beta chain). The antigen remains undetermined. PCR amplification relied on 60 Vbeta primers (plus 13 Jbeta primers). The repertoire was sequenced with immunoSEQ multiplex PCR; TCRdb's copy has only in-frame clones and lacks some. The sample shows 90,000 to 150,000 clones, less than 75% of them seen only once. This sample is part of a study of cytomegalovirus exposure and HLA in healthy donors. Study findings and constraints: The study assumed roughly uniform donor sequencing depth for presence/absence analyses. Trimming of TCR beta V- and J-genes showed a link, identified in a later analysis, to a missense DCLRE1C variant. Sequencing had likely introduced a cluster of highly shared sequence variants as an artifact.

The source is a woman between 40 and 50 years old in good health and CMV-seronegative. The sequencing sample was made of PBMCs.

CDR3 bases: TGCGCCAGCAGCCAAGATTTAGCGGGGGCGGTAGAGACCCAGTACTTC. Its translation: CASSQDLAGAVETQYF. The chain joins TRBV4-3 to TRBJ2-5; 9 bases align to TRBD2. Germline-derived CDR1 and CDR2 are LGHNA and YSLEER. V gave up 0 bases and J gave up 4 bases; unmatched junction bases: 6. This CDR3 region has 16 residues.